Here is one TCR beta chain with its context. Its antigen has not been determined. No base qualities exist here, and no much larger clone lies one base off it. This sample's time point label indicates: about 28 days (+/-7) after the second vaccine dose. AZD1222 recipients given second doses at about 4 weeks or at about 12 weeks were pooled, since spike-specific TCR depth and breadth were not found to differ between the two schedules. The vaccinee samples were drawn from two UK trials, COV001 and COV002, one of which was a single-blind randomized controlled phase 2/3 trial testing AZD1222 (ChAdOx1 nCoV-19) in healthy adults. Trial participant PBMC samples were collected at day 0 and day 28 after the second dose for TCRbeta chain sequencing. V gives up 4 bases and J gives up 2 bases, and the segment between their germline ends measures 5 bases. The CDR3 has 12 amino acids, counting the end cysteine and phenylalanine. Solely the CDR3 DNA is kept, with 36 bases framed from the first base. In the germline V gene, CDR1 corresponds to SGHRS and CDR2 to YFSETQ.

The data were obtained in a study of T cell responses to AZD1222 COVID-19 vaccine (dated by TCRdb to the early 2020s). A note on the overall study: A total of approximately 230 trial participants underwent TCR sequencing, of whom nearly 210 received two doses of AZD1222 and about 25 received two doses of the MenACWY control vaccine. Trial participants were enrolled into age subgroups of 18-55, 56-69 and 70-plus years, which contained about 150, 27 and 61 TCR-sequenced participants, respectively.

Study-level results and caveats: The vaccine-associated CD4 TCRs covered the entire spike protein, and the dominant responses fell in regions 160-218 and 743-854. Reportedly, close to half of the unique spike-specific TCRs recognized epitopes lying outside the regions that are mutated in the B.1.351 and B.1.1.7 variants. A significant rise in spike-specific TCR breadth and depth was observed after two AZD1222 doses relative to day 0 and relative to MenACWY recipients. Conclusions about previously exposed vaccinees were limited because only a handful of AZD1222 recipients were SARS-CoV-2 seropositive at baseline. Because no samples from the day 14 peak response were available, repertoires could be characterized only after the peak T cell response. The 56-69-year group was small, and its depth increase did not reach significance, likely because of low power. Most participants were white British and females outnumbered males, and the authors suggested that clonal diversity may have been underestimated.

The CDR3 regions of human TCRbeta chains were analyzed by immunosequencing. On the authors' methods: TCRs in the repertoires were matched against a reference library of SARS-CoV-2-specific TCRs that had been generated with the MIRA antigen-specificity platform. Breadth meant the fraction of unique TCRs that were SARS-CoV-2-associated, whereas depth meant the fraction of total T cells that were SARS-CoV-2-associated. Using the MIRA data, each spike-specific TCR was mapped to the spike region that the TCR reacts to and placed in a CD4 or CD8 class. Log10-transformed breadth and depth values were compared by one-way ANOVA with Sidak's multiple comparisons tests. In its TCRdb copy, this immuneACCESS table keeps in-frame sequences only and misses some clones. Where compared with another copy, unresolved V genes explain less than half of these, and the others have no known cause. That table gives V, J and clone size, and the DNA gave D and trimming. The sample table shows tens of thousands of clones, and roughly 75% are seen once. Of the sample, around 45% is held by the ten largest clones.

The V and J segments used are TRBV5-1 and TRBJ2-3; there is no confident call for the D gene. Sequences were derived from peripheral blood, sampled 28 days after the second AZD1222 dose. The clonotype was recovered from an adult who received the AZD1222 COVID-19 vaccine. The nucleotide sequence is given as TGCGCCAGCAGCACCCACACAGATACGCAGTATTTT. Translated, it gives CASSTHTDTQYF.